These 4 T cell receptor beta chains were sequenced from one sample in a study of T cell changes during pregnancy in multiple sclerosis. TCRdb's table, derived via immunoSEQ multiplex PCR, lists solely in-frame clones and lacks some. The sample records about 100,000 clones, 91% being singletons. The source was peripheral blood, collected in the second trimester of pregnancy. These receptors all stem from a female donor with multiple sclerosis, enrolled in a pregnancy study.

This sequence joins TRBV7-8 and TRBJ1-5; 8 positions match TRBD1. V gave up 4 bases and J gave up 3 bases; unmatched junction bases: 8. This CDR3 has 16 amino acids. The V gene's germline CDR1 is SGHVS and CDR2 FQNEAQ. CDR3 nucleotide sequence: TGTGCCAGCAGCTACAGGGGGGGAATGATCAATCAGCCCCAGCATTTT. Its translation is CASSYRGGMINQPQHF.

The V gene is TRBV2, the J gene TRBJ2-7; perhaps TRBD1 as D (6 bases). The CDR3 consists of 14 residues. Per germline, CDR1 SNHLY and CDR2 FYNNEI. Trimming shortened V by 7 bases and J by 2 bases, and 15 bases separated the two germline ends. CDR3 protein: CASISAQGPYEQYF. The CDR3 region has the DNA TGTGCCAGCATATCGGCCCAGGGGCCCTACGAGCAGTACTTC.

This clone came up a few times. The genes are TRBV2 and TRBJ2-1; 12 bases agree with TRBD2. Germline V gene lookup returns CDR1 SNHLY and CDR2 FYNNEI. The CDR3 sequence is 19 residues long. The J segment lost 5 bases and the V segment lost 6 bases, leaving 17 bases of the junction unmatched. CDR3: CASRMKITSGLAGNNEQFF. The CDR3 DNA sequence: TGTGCCAGCAGGATGAAGATTACGTCGGGACTAGCGGGTAACAATGAGCAGTTCTTC.

This clone was seen only a few times. The CDR3 sequence is CASMSDSMNTEAFF. DNA for the CDR3: TGTGCCAGCATGTCGGACAGCATGAACACTGAAGCTTTCTTT. V is TRBV2 and J is TRBJ1-1; weak D call: TRBD1 (6 bases). Deletions cut 7 bases from V and 0 bases from J, with 12 bases between. Germline CDR1 SNHLY, CDR2 FYNNEI. The CDR3 has 14 residues.